This T cell receptor (beta chain) came from a study of blood T cell repertoires in COVID-19. About the study: Samples taken during acute and convalescent COVID-19 were collected in the United States, Italy and Spain.

The germline V gene has CDR1 ENHRY and CDR2 SYGVKD. With 10 bases clipped from V and 6 bases from J, the junction kept 9 bases outside the gene matches. There are 13 residues in the CDR3. Study members were between roughly 18 and 89 years old and lived in fewer than 30 US regions. During the 2 weeks before they entered the study, exposed participants had met someone with a PCR-confirmed or clinician-diagnosed COVID-19 case. Profiling relied on immunoSEQ multiplex PCR, and the TCRdb table lists in-frame clones only, not all of them. The sample shows some 360,000 clones, 85% to 90% of them seen only once.

The clonotype originates from a woman in her twenties or thirties who had been exposed to COVID-19. The material sequenced was PBMCs or T cells enriched from blood (not recorded which). This rearrangement joins TRBV10-3 to TRBJ1-1; 9 positions agree with TRBD1. In DNA form, the CDR3 reads TGTGCCAGAAGGGACAGGGAAGGGGCTGAAGCTTTCTTT. As protein: CARRDREGAEAFF.